The rows below give T cell receptor beta chains drawn from one sample of a study of cytomegalovirus exposure and HLA in healthy donors. Generated by immunoSEQ multiplex PCR, the TCRdb table keeps only in-frame clones and is missing some. The table records approximately 200,000 clones, 82% of them present only once. Material: PBMCs. Receptor source: a boy between 2 and 15 years old in good health and CMV-seronegative. Both conserved end residues are part of each CDR3. A D gene is named only where the DNA matches it firmly. A row's size may be missing; if present it is once, few, many or a size class.

NA	TRBJ1-1	NA	TRBV19	TGTGCCAGTAGTATCGCAGGGGACACTGAAGCTTTCTTT	CASSIAGDTEAFF
NA	TRBJ2-7	TRBD2	TRBV27	TGTGCCAGCAAAGCAGCGGGGGTTATAAACGAGCAGTACTTC	CASKAAGVINEQYF
NA	TRBJ2-4	NA	TRBV6-6	TGTGCCAGCAGTTTTCGGGGAGGAAACATTCAGTACTTC	CASSFRGGNIQYF
once	TRBJ2-1	TRBD2	TRBV2	TGTGCCAGCAGTGAAGGGACTAGCGGGGGGGCTGGGCAGTTCTTC	CASSEGTSGGAGQFF
NA	TRBJ1-4	TRBD1	TRBV11-2	TGTGCCAGCAGCTCCGGGACAGGGGGTAATGAAAAACTGTTTTTT	CASSSGTGGNEKLFF
NA	TRBJ1-1	NA	TRBV29-1	TGCGCTACAGGAGCTCTCCTGAACACTGAAGCTTTCTTT	CATGALLNTEAFF
NA	TRBJ2-4	TRBD1	TRBV7-2	TGTGCCAGCAGCTTGAGGGACAGGGGTGAGGACATTCAGTACTTC	CASSLRDRGEDIQYF
NA	TRBJ2-5	NA	TRBV7-2	TGTGCCAGCAGCTTAGTGGCCAGGGGAGAGACCCAGTACTTC	CASSLVARGETQYF
few	TRBJ2-7	TRBD1	TRBV6-1	TGTGCCAGCAGTGCCGAGGGGACAGGGGCCCTCGAGCAGTACTTC	CASSAEGTGALEQYF
NA	TRBJ1-4	TRBD1	TRBV30	TGTGCCTGGAGTCCGGGACAGGCTAATGAAAAACTGTTTTTT	CAWSPGQANEKLFF
NA	TRBJ2-7	NA	TRBV7-2	TGTGCCAGCAGCGCCGCCGGACGGGGCTCCTACGAGCAGTACTTC	CASSAAGRGSYEQYF
once	TRBJ1-1	NA	TRBV5-1	TGCGCCAGCAGCCTGTCAGGGCTCGACACTGAAGCTTTCTTT	CASSLSGLDTEAFF
NA	TRBJ2-1	NA	TRBV7-2	TGTGCCAGCAGCTTATGGGAGAACAATGAGCAGTTCTTC	CASSLWENNEQFF
NA	TRBJ2-4	NA	TRBV5-1	TGCGCCAGCAGCTTGGATTCCCAGCCAGGGTCCGTCAAAAACATTCAGTACTTC	CASSLDSQPGSVKNIQYF
NA	TRBJ2-2	TRBD2	TRBV6-6	TGTGCCAGCAAGGTCGGGACGCGGGGGGCCGGGGAGCTGTTTTTT	CASKVGTRGAGELFF
NA	TRBJ2-7	TRBD2	TRBV18	TGTGCCAGCTCGTCTGGGACTAGCGTTGCCTACGAGCAGTACTTC	CASSSGTSVAYEQYF
NA	TRBJ2-2	NA	TRBV5-1	TGCGCCAGCTGGGGGGTGGGCACCGGGGAGCTGTTTTTT	CASWGVGTGELFF
NA	TRBJ1-2	NA	TRBV9	TGTGCCAGCAGCCAAAGCGGGGATGGCTATGGCTACACCTTC	CASSQSGDGYGYTF
NA	TRBJ1-4	NA	TRBV5-4	TGTGCCAGCAGCTCTAGGGGTGTGAGTGAAAAACTGTTTTTT	CASSSRGVSEKLFF
NA	TRBJ2-7	TRBD1	TRBV10-3	TGTGCCATCAGTGAGCGAAGGGACAGCTCCTACGAGCAGTACTTC	CAISERRDSSYEQYF
NA	TRBJ2-1	TRBD1	TRBV7-2	TGTGCCAGCAGCTTAAAGGTAACCGGGACAGGGTTCTACAATGAGCAGTTCTTC	CASSLKVTGTGFYNEQFF
NA	TRBJ1-2	NA	TRBV7-2	TGTGCCAGCAGAAAAGACACCTACTACTATGGCTACACCTTC	CASRKDTYYYGYTF
NA	TRBJ1-6	TRBD1	TRBV7-8	TGTGCCAGCAGTTTCGGTATGGGGACAGGCTCCTATAATTCACCCCTCCACTTT	CASSFGMGTGSYNSPLHF
NA	TRBJ2-7	NA	TRBV18	TGTGCCAGCTCGGGGGCCAGCTCCTACGAGCAGTACTTC	CASSGASSYEQYF
NA	TRBJ1-5	NA	TRBV7-8	TGTGCCAGCAGTAGGGGGGGGAAAGGGGATCAGCCCCAGCATTTT	CASSRGGKGDQPQHF
NA	TRBJ1-2	NA	TRBV6-5	TGTGCCAGCAGCCCCCCAGACAGCAACTATGGCTACACCTTC	CASSPPDSNYGYTF
NA	TRBJ1-1	NA	TRBV6-4	TGTGCCAGCAGTGAAACCACAGGGTCTGAAGCTTTCTTT	CASSETTGSEAFF
NA	TRBJ1-6	NA	TRBV19	TGTGCCAGCCAGAACACTAATAATTCACCCCTCCACTTT	CASQNTNNSPLHF
NA	TRBJ2-2	TRBD1	TRBV4-2	TGTGCCAGCAGCGCTCAGGGGGCCCACACCGGGGAGCTGTTTTTT	CASSAQGAHTGELFF